A single sample gave rise to the 31 T cell receptor beta chains below, sequenced in a study of shared clonotypes between healthy human individuals (dated by TCRdb to 2020 to 2022). The method behind the library was the immunoSEQ multiplex PCR assay. This immuneACCESS table, as held by TCRdb, lists in-frame sequences with V and J called but not all clones. Of the missing ones, under half trace to an unresolved V gene in checked studies; the others have no known cause. The table for this sample lists approximately 500,000 clones; 60% to 80% of them were counted only once. Around 12% of the sample comes from the top ten. Sequenced material: PBMCs. These receptors came from a woman aged 40 to 50 in good health. Some clones in this sample may be carry-over from other donors' samples.

The gene calls are TRBV28 and TRBJ2-5; the D gene is possibly TRBD2 (5 bases). The CDR3 totals 16 residues. Germline assignment: CDR1 MDHEN and CDR2 SYDVKM. The V end lost 3 bases, the J end lost 4 bases, and 18 bases lay between the germline ends. The CDR3 sequence is CASSFPERGISETQYF. DNA for the CDR3: TGTGCCAGCAGTTTCCCCGAAAGAGGGATTTCAGAGACCCAGTACTTC.

This sequence joins TRBV7-9 and TRBJ2-1, with a possible D match to TRBD2 (5 bases). Germline loops: CDR1 SEHNR, CDR2 FQNEAQ (reference sequence). V dropped 2 bases and J dropped 1 base, with 21 bases sitting between them. This CDR3 comprises 19 residues. In DNA, the CDR3 is TGTGCCAGCAGCTTATGGGGAGTAGGAGGTCGGAGATCCTACAATGAGCAGTTCTTC. Amino acid sequence: CASSLWGVGGRRSYNEQFF.

This chain joins TRBV7-8 and TRBJ1-2; 8 nucleotides agree with TRBD1. CDR3 length: 16 amino acids. J lost 4 bases, V lost 5 bases, and 12 bases had no gene match. Looked up from germline, CDR1 is SGHVS and CDR2 is FQNEAQ. The CDR3 loop is CASSKDRAPPSYGYTF. The CDR3, as DNA: TGTGCCAGCAGCAAGGACAGGGCTCCTCCTTCCTATGGCTACACCTTC.

The chain links TRBV7-9 to TRBJ2-1; the D gene is possibly TRBD1 (6 bases). Germline CDR1 is SEHNR and CDR2 is FQNEAQ (reference sequence). V lost 5 bases to trimming and J lost 5 bases, with 16 bases between them. The CDR3 contains 15 residues. The CDR3 nucleotides read TGTGCCAGCAGCCGACCAGGGGCCACGCACAATGAGCAGTTCTTC. This sequence encodes CASSRPGATHNEQFF.

This rearrangement joins TRBV29-1 to TRBJ1-1, with a weak D call TRBD1 (5 bases). Germline-derived CDR1 and CDR2 are SQVTM and ANQGSEA. Trimming stripped 4 bases from V and 0 bases from J, with 12 bases between. The CDR3 consists of 14 residues. CDR3: CSVAWSGMNTEAFF. CDR3 bases: TGCAGCGTTGCGTGGTCAGGGATGAACACTGAAGCTTTCTTT.

The V and J genes are TRBV5-1 and TRBJ1-2; tentative D call: TRBD1 (6 bases). Trimming removed 0 bases at V and 7 bases at J, with 16 bases between. CDR3 length: 15 residues. Germline CDR1 is SGHRS and CDR2 is YFSETQ. This CDR3 is CASSLGGTGSIGYTF. CDR3 DNA sequence: TGCGCCAGCAGCTTGGGTGGCACAGGGAGTATTGGCTACACCTTC.

V and J are TRBV28 and TRBJ2-7; D gene ambiguous. The germline V gene encodes CDR1 MDHEN and CDR2 SYDVKM. The CDR3 extends over 18 amino acids. The V end was cut by 3 bases, the J end by 0 bases, with 21 bases between. The CDR3 DNA reads as TGTGCCAGCAGTTTCCCGGCCCGAGGTGAGACACGCTCCTACGAGCAGTACTTC. It translates to CASSFPARGETRSYEQYF.

This clone was seen only a few times. This chain connects TRBV29-1 to TRBJ1-4; D gene uncertain. The CDR3 has 12 amino acids. The germline gives CDR1 SQVTM, CDR2 ANQGSEA. With 4 bases removed from V and 5 bases from J, the gap between germline ends came to 8 bases. The CDR3 protein is CSVGSPNEKLFF. The DNA of the CDR3 is TGCAGCGTTGGGTCACCAAATGAAAAACTGTTTTTT.

The CDR3 nucleotides read TGTGCCAGCTCACCACTTGGCAGGTTCGATCAGCCCCAGCATTTT. Translated: CASSPLGRFDQPQHF. The chain is built from TRBV18 and TRBJ1-5; D is uncertain. Germline V CDR1 and CDR2: KGHSH, LQKENI. V lost 1 base, J lost 5 bases, and 12 bases lay in between. The CDR3 spans 15 residues. Full variable domain (rest looked up from reference TRBV18 and TRBJ1-5): NAGVMQNPRHLVRRRGQEARLRCSPMKGHSHVYWYRQLPEEGLKFMVYLQKENIIDESGMPKERFSAEFPKEGPSILRIQQVVRGDSAAYFCASSPLGRFDQPQHFGDGTRLSIL.

The chain combines TRBV7-8 with TRBJ1-1; D is uncertain. The germline gives CDR1 SGHVS, CDR2 FQNEAQ. V was trimmed by 4 bases and J by 1 base, leaving 7 bases between them. The CDR3 runs to 13 residues. CDR3 residues: CASSYQQNTEAFF. The CDR3 region has the DNA TGTGCCAGCAGCTATCAACAGAACACTGAAGCTTTCTTT.

This chain links TRBV19 with TRBJ1-5, with TRBD1 matching 12 bases. This CDR3 has 14 amino acids. Germline V lookup: CDR1 LNHDA, CDR2 SQIVND (reference sequence). Unmatched junction bases numbered 5, after V lost 7 bases and J lost 7 bases. CDR3 sequence reads: CASTGTGGLQPQHF. CDR3 DNA sequence: TGTGCCAGTACCGGGACAGGGGGCCTCCAGCCCCAGCATTTT. The entire variable domain, with the rest obtained from reference TRBV19 and TRBJ1-5, is as follows: DGGITQSPKYLFRKEGQNVTLSCEQNLNHDAMYWYRQDPGQGLRLIYYSQIVNDFQKGDIAEGYSVSREKKESFPLTVTSAQKNPTAFYLCASTGTGGLQPQHFGDGTRLSIL.

The CDR3 reads CASSEGLLGNSPLHF. CDR3 coding DNA: TGTGCCAGCAGTGAGGGGCTCCTGGGGAATTCACCCCTCCACTTT. This sequence joins TRBV2 and TRBJ1-6; TRBD1 is a possible D gene (5 bases). The length of the CDR3 is 15 residues. The ends were cut back, 3 bases at V and 7 bases at J, with 13 bases in the middle. Germline V gene lookup returns CDR1 SNHLY and CDR2 FYNNEI.

J is TRBJ2-6 and V is TRBV27; TRBD1 aligns across 7 bases. Trimming removed 4 bases from V and 1 base from J; junction bases left unmatched: 13. Germline CDR1 and CDR2: MNHEY and SMNVEV (reference sequence). The CDR3 is 19 amino acids. CDR3 DNA: TGTGCCAGCAGTTCCCTTGGACAGGCCCGCCTGTCTGGGGCCAACGTCCTGACTTTC. Protein product: CASSSLGQARLSGANVLTF.

The gene calls are TRBV20-1 and TRBJ2-1; D is unresolved. V dropped 3 bases and J dropped 5 bases, with 5 bases sitting between them. The CDR3 loop spans 11 amino acids. From germline, CDR1 is DFQATT and CDR2 SNEGSKA (reference sequence). CDR3 residues: CSASRHNEQFF. The CDR3 DNA follows: TGCAGTGCTAGTCGGCACAATGAGCAGTTCTTC.

This clone was recorded only once. CDR3 sequence (DNA): TGTGCCAGCAGCCGGACAGGGGCGGAGACCCAGTACTTC. Translated, it gives CASSRTGAETQYF. The chain joins TRBV21-1 to TRBJ2-5; the table's D gene call, TRBD1, was not cross checked with the DNA. TRBV21-1 is assigned pseudogene status. This CDR3 comprises 13 residues.

V usage is TRBV6-4 and J usage is TRBJ2-1; 7 nucleotides line up with TRBD2. CDR1 is MRHNA, CDR2 SNTAGT, per germline. Losses at the gene ends were 2 bases for V and 2 bases for J; bases not matched to a gene: 3. The CDR3 is 15 amino acids. The CDR3 loop is CASSDGGGPYNEQFF. CDR3 sequence (DNA): TGTGCCAGCAGTGACGGGGGAGGGCCCTACAATGAGCAGTTCTTC.

This clone was seen ten or more times. V is TRBV27 and J is TRBJ2-2, with 7 bases lining up with TRBD1. V was clipped by 5 bases and J by 5 bases; unmatched bases: 11. The V gene's germline CDR1 is MNHEY and CDR2 SMNVEV (reference sequence). This CDR3 comprises 16 residues. The CDR3 coding sequence is TGTGCCAGCAGTCTACGGGACAGCTACTTTACCGGGGAGCTGTTTTTT. It translates to CASSLRDSYFTGELFF.

This clone was seen a few times. The rearrangement uses TRBV25-1 and TRBJ1-1; D ambiguous. Deletions cut 2 bases from V and 1 base from J, with 8 bases between. This CDR3 comprises 14 residues. Germline lookup yields CDR1 MGHDK and CDR2 SYGVNS. The CDR3, as DNA: TGTGCCAGCAGTGAACTGGGCACGAACACTGAAGCTTTCTTT. This translates into CASSELGTNTEAFF. Combining the CDR3 with reference TRBV25-1 and TRBJ1-1 gives the whole variable domain EADIYQTPRYLVIGTGKKITLECSQTMGHDKMYWYQQDPGMELHLIHYSYGVNSTEKGDLSSESTVSRIRTEHFPLTLESARPSHTSQYLCASSELGTNTEAFFGQGTRLTVV.

The V and J genes are TRBV10-2 and TRBJ2-7, with 13 bases matching TRBD2. This CDR3 contains 18 residues. V was pared by 0 bases and J by 2 bases, with 7 bases of the junction left unmatched. Germline lookup yields CDR1 WSHSY and CDR2 SAAADI. CDR3 amino acids: CASSESGLAGERTYEQYF. As DNA, the CDR3 is TGCGCCAGCAGTGAGTCTGGACTAGCGGGAGAGAGGACCTACGAGCAGTACTTC.

V usage is TRBV6-5 and J usage is TRBJ2-3; no clear D. Trimming stripped 6 bases from V and 5 bases from J, with 12 bases between. The CDR3 is 13 amino acids. Germline V gives CDR1 MNHEY, CDR2 SVGAGI. In DNA form, the CDR3 reads TGTGCCAGCAGCCCACAATGGGGAGATACGCAGTATTTT. Protein product: CASSPQWGDTQYF.

The genes are TRBV30 and TRBJ2-1; 9 nucleotides align to TRBD2. The CDR3 loop spans 14 amino acids. Germline lookup yields CDR1 GTSNPN and CDR2 SVGIG (reference sequence). V dropped 4 bases and J dropped 8; count of bases not matched to a gene: 9. In DNA, the CDR3 is TGTGCCTGGACAAACGGACTAGCGTTAGATGAGCAGTTCTTC. Translating it yields CAWTNGLALDEQFF.

The rearrangement links TRBV30 to TRBJ2-7; D not certain. Per germline, CDR1 GTSNPN and CDR2 SVGIG (reference sequence). CDR3 length: 13 residues. Trimming took 1 base from V and 6 from J, leaving 13 bases between them. CDR3 protein: CAWSGVVPLEQYF. The CDR3 DNA reads as TGTGCCTGGAGTGGAGTAGTTCCACTCGAGCAGTACTTC.

The chain links TRBV11-2 to TRBJ2-2; D possibly corresponds to TRBD1 (6 bases). The CDR3 runs to 14 residues. Trimming cost V 5 bases and J 5 bases, with 12 bases left between them. Germline V gives CDR1 SGHAT, CDR2 FQNNGV. The CDR3 sequence is CASSPRTATGELFF. CDR3 sequence (DNA): TGTGCCAGCAGCCCCCGGACAGCTACCGGGGAGCTGTTTTTT.

This chain links TRBV9 with TRBJ2-2; D is undetermined. Deletions cut 0 bases from V and 5 bases from J, with 14 bases between. This CDR3 is 16 amino acids long. Per germline, CDR1 SGDLS and CDR2 YYNGEE. The DNA of the CDR3 is TGTGCCAGCAGCGTAGGTACGAATCCCGGGACCGGGGAGCTGTTTTTT. Translation gives CASSVGTNPGTGELFF.

This clone was observed a handful of times. The chain employs TRBV6-1 and TRBJ1-5; D remains ambiguous. Germline CDR1 is MNHNS and CDR2 is SASEGT. This CDR3 has 13 residues. The V end was cut by 1 base, the J end by 4 bases, with 5 bases between. CDR3 bases: TGTGCCAGCAGTGAAGGAGTAAATCAGCCCCAGCATTTT. It translates to CASSEGVNQPQHF.

This rearrangement joins TRBV7-2 to TRBJ1-1; D is uncertain. CDR1 is SGHTA, CDR2 FQGNSA, per germline. This CDR3 is built from 12 residues. Trimming left V 4 bases short and J 7 bases short, with 10 bases between. This chain's CDR3 is CASSSQRYEAFF. For the CDR3, the DNA is TGTGCCAGCAGCTCACAGCGTTATGAAGCTTTCTTT.

The chain uses TRBV9 and TRBJ2-3; 9 nucleotides line up with TRBD2. After removal of 4 bases from V and 3 bases from J, the junction contained 12 bases not matched to a gene. Germline CDR1 SGDLS, CDR2 YYNGEE. This CDR3 is built from 17 residues. The CDR3 DNA sequence: TGTGCCAGCAGCCCCAGCGGTCTCGCGGGAGGGACAGATACGCAGTATTTT. Its translation: CASSPSGLAGGTDTQYF.

This chain connects TRBV5-1 to TRBJ2-7; D unresolved. The CDR3 runs to 12 residues. Trimming left V 5 bases short and J 12 bases short, with 18 bases between. The germline V gene encodes CDR1 SGHRS and CDR2 YFSETQ. CDR3 DNA: TGCGCCAGCAGTGATGACACCCCGCCCCTGTACTTC. Protein sequence: CASSDDTPPLYF.

This chain joins TRBV5-1 and TRBJ2-7, with TRBD1 identical over 7 bases. The germline gives CDR1 SGHRS, CDR2 YFSETQ. This CDR3 contains 14 residues. The V gene end was trimmed by 4 bases and the J gene end by 2 bases; junction bases not matched to a gene: 6. The CDR3 is CASSQTGTTYEQYF. Here the CDR3 DNA reads TGCGCCAGCAGCCAGACAGGGACAACCTACGAGCAGTACTTC.

This clone was found many times. V and J are TRBV28 and TRBJ2-1; TRBD2 might be the D (6 bases). This CDR3 has 15 residues. The V end was cut by 3 bases, the J end by 2 bases, with 11 bases between. Germline values: CDR1 MDHEN, CDR2 SYDVKM. CDR3 bases: TGTGCCAGCAGTTTGACGGGAGAACCCTACAATGAGCAGTTCTTC. Translation gives CASSLTGEPYNEQFF.

There are a few counts of this clone. The chain couples TRBV10-3 to TRBJ1-1; TRBD1 might be the D (5 bases). Deletions cut 4 bases from V and 8 bases from J, with 14 bases between. CDR3 length: 13 amino acids. Germline CDR1 and CDR2: ENHRY and SYGVKD. The CDR3 sequence: CAISAGREPEAFF. The CDR3 DNA is TGTGCCATCAGTGCGGGCAGGGAGCCGGAAGCTTTCTTT.